The present T cell receptor (beta chain) was sequenced within a study of blood T cell repertoires in COVID-19. Study summary: PBMCs, B-cell-depleted T cells, or T cells provided the cDNA or gDNA that made up the material.

The assay was immunoSEQ multiplex PCR, and TCRdb's table has in-frame clones only and misses some. The sample yields hundreds of thousands of clones, about four fifths seen once. Only a few counts were recorded for this clone. This CDR3 comprises 16 residues. V was pared by 3 bases and J by 6 bases, with 18 bases between. Germline V gives CDR1 DFQATT, CDR2 SNEGSKA (reference sequence). This sequence originates from a man in his forties or fifties who had been exposed to COVID-19. V is TRBV20-1 and J is TRBJ1-6, with a tentative D call TRBD1 (6 bases). Sequenced material: PBMCs or T cells enriched from blood (not recorded which). In DNA, the CDR3 is TGCAGTGCTAGTCGGACAGCGTCGGGACGTAATTCACCCCTCCACTTT. Protein sequence: CSASRTASGRNSPLHF.